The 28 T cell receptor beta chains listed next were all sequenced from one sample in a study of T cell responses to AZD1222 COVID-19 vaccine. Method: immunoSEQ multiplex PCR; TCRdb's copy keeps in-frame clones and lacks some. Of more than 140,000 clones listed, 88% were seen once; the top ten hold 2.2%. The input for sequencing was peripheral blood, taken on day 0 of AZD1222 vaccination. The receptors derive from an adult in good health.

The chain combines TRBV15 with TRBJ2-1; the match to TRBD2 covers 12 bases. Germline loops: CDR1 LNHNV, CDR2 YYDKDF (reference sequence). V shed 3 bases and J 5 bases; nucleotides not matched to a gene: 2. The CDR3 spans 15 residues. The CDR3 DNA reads TGTGCCACCAGCAGTGGACTAGCGGGACACAATGAGCAGTTCTTC. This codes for CATSSGLAGHNEQFF.

The CDR3 nucleotides are TGTGCCAGCAGCTTAAGACCCGGGGGCGGCTACACCTTC. This codes for CASSLRPGGGYTF. This sequence joins TRBV9 and TRBJ1-2, with a tentative D call TRBD1 (6 bases). This CDR3 has 13 amino acids. V lost 4 bases to trimming and J lost 8 bases, with 15 bases between them. Germline assignment: CDR1 SGDLS and CDR2 YYNGEE. Based on the CDR3 plus reference TRBV9 and TRBJ1-2, the full variable domain is DSGVTQTPKHLITATGQRVTLRCSPRSGDLSVYWYQQSLDQGLQFLIQYYNGEERAKGNILERFSAQQFPDLHSELNLSSLELGDSALYFCASSLRPGGGYTFGSGTRLTVV.

The CDR3 sequence: CASRFGTGEAFF. The CDR3 DNA reads TGTGCCAGTCGATTTGGGACGGGGGAAGCTTTCTTT. J is TRBJ1-1 and V is TRBV19; possible D gene TRBD1, 5 bases. The length of the CDR3 is 12 residues. In germline, CDR1 is LNHDA, CDR2 SQIVND (reference sequence). Trimming took 8 bases from V and 8 from J, leaving 15 bases between them.

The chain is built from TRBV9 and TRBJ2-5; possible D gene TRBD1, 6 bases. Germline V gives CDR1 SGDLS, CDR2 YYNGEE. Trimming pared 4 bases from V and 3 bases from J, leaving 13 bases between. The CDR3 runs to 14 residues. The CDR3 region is CASSPGTPEETQYF. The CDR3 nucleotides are TGTGCCAGCAGCCCCGGGACACCCGAAGAGACCCAGTACTTC.

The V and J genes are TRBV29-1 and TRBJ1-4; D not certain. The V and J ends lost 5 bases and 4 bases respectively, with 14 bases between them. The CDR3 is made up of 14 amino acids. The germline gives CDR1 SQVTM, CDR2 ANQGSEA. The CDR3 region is CSVRSGLHNEKLFF. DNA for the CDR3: TGCAGCGTTCGAAGTGGACTGCATAATGAAAAACTGTTTTTT.

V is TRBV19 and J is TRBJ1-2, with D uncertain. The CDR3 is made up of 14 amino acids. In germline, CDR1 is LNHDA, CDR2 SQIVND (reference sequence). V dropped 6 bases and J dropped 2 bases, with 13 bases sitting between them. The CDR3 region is CASSPSQSNYGYTF. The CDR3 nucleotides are TGTGCCAGTAGCCCCTCCCAGTCGAACTATGGCTACACCTTC.

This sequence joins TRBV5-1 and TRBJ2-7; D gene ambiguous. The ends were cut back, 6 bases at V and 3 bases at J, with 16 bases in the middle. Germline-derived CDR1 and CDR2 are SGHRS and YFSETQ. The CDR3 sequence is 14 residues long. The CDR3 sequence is CASMKQTPYYEQYF. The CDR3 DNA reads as TGCGCCAGCATGAAACAGACACCTTACTACGAGCAGTACTTC.

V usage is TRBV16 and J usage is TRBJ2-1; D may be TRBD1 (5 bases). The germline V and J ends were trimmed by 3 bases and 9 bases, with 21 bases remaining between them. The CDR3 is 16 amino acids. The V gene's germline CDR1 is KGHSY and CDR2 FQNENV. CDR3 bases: TGTGCCAGCAGCCAGCCAGGGATTAGTCGTTTTGTTGAGCAGTTCTTC. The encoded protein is CASSQPGISRFVEQFF.

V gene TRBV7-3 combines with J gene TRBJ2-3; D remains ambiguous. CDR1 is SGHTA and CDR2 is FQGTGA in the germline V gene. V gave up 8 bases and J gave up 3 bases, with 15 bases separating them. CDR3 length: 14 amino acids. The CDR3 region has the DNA TGTGCCAGCGGGGTCAGTGGACCTACAGATACGCAGTATTTT. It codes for CASGVSGPTDTQYF.

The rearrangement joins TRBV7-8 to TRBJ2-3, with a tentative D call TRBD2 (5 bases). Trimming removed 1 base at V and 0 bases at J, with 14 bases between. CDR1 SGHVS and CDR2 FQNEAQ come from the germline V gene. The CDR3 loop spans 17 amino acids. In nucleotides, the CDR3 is TGTGCCAGCAGCTTAGGTCTGGGAGCGTCTAGCACAGATACGCAGTATTTT. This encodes CASSLGLGASSTDTQYF.

This CDR3 is CASSPPGARDTEAFF. CDR3 in DNA: TGTGCCAGCAGCCCCCCGGGGGCGAGGGACACTGAAGCTTTCTTT. V usage is TRBV28 and J usage is TRBJ1-1; tentatively, D is TRBD1 (6 bases). Trimming cost V 6 bases and J 3 bases, with 17 bases left between them. Per the germline V gene, CDR1 is MDHEN and CDR2 is SYDVKM. This CDR3 region has 15 residues.

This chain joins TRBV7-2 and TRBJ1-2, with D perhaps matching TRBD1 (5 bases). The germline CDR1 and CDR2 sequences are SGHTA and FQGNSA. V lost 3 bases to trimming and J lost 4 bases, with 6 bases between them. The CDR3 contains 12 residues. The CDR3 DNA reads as TGTGCCAGCAGCTTCGGGGGCTATGGCTACACCTTC. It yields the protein CASSFGGYGYTF.

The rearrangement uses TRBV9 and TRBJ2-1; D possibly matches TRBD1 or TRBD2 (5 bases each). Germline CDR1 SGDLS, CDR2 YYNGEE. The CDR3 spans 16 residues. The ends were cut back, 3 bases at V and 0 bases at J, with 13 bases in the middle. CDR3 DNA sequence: TGTGCCAGCAGCGGACGGGGCGGAGTCTCCTACAATGAGCAGTTCTTC. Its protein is CASSGRGGVSYNEQFF.

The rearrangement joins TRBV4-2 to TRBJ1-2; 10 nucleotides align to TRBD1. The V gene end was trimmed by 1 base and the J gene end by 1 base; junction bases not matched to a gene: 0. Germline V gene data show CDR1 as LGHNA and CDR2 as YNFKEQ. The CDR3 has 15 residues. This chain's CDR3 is CASSQGDRGNYGYTF. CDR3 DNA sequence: TGTGCCAGCAGCCAAGGGGACAGGGGTAACTATGGCTACACCTTC.

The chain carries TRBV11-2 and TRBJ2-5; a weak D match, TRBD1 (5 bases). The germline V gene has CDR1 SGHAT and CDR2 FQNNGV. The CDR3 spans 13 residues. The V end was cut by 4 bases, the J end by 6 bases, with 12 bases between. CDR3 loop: CASSSGQAKTQYF. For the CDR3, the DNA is TGTGCCAGCAGCTCTGGACAAGCGAAGACCCAGTACTTC.

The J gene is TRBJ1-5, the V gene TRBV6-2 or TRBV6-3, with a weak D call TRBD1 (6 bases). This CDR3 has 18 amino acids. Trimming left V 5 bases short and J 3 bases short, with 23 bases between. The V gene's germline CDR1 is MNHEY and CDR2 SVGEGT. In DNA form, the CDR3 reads TGTGCCAGCAGTCCCCCCCATCTGAGGGGGGCGTACAATCAGCCCCAGCATTTT. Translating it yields CASSPPHLRGAYNQPQHF.

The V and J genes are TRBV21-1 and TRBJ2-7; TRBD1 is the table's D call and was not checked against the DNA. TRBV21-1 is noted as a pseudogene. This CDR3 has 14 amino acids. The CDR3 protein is CASSNSHRVGEQYF. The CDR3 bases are TGTGCCAGCAGCAATAGCCACAGGGTTGGGGAGCAGTACTTC.

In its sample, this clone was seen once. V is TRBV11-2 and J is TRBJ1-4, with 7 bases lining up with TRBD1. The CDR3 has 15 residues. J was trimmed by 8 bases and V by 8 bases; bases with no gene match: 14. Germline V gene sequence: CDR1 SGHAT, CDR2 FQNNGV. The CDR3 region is CASSKGAVRVEKLFF. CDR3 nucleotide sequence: TGTGCCAGCTCAAAGGGGGCGGTCAGGGTAGAAAAACTGTTTTTT.

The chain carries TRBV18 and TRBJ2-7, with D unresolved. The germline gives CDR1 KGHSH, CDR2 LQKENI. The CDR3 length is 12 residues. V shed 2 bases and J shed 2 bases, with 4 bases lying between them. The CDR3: CASSPTPYEQYF. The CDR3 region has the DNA TGTGCCAGCTCACCAACCCCCTACGAGCAGTACTTC.

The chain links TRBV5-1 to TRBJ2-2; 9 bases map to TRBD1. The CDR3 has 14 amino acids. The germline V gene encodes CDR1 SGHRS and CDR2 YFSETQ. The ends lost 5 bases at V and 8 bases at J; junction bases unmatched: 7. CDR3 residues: CASSLQGAHGELFF. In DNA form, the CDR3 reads TGCGCCAGCAGTTTACAGGGGGCGCATGGGGAGCTGTTTTTT.

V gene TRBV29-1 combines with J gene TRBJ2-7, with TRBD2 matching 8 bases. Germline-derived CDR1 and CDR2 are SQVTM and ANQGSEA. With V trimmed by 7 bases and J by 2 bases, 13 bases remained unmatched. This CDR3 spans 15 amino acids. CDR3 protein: CSAFLRLANTYEQYF. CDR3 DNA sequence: TGCAGCGCCTTTTTGAGACTAGCGAATACCTACGAGCAGTACTTC.

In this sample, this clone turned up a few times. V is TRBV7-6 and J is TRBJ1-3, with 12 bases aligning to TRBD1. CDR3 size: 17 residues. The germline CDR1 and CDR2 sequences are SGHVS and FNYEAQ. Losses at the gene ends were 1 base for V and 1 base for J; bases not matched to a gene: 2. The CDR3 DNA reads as TGTGCCAGCAGCTTAGGGGGACAGGGGGCATCTGGAAACACCATATATTTT. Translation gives CASSLGGQGASGNTIYF.

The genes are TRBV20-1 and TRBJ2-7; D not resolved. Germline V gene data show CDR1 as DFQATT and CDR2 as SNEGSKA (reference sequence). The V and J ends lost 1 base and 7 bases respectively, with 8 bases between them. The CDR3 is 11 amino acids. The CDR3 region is CSARGAREQYF. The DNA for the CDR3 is TGCAGTGCTAGAGGGGCCCGGGAGCAGTACTTC.

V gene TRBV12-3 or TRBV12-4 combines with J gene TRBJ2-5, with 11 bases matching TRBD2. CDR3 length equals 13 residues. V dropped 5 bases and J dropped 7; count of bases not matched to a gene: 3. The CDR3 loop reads CASSDTSGRTQYF. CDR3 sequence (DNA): TGTGCCAGCAGTGATACTAGCGGGAGGACCCAGTACTTC.

CDR3 coding DNA: TGTGCCAGCAGTTACGGGGGCCCCCAGCATTTT. This gives the protein CASSYGGPQHF. The V gene is TRBV6-2 or TRBV6-3, the J gene TRBJ1-5; a possible D gene is TRBD1 (6 bases). V lost 2 bases and J lost 10, with 6 bases in between. CDR3 size: 11 residues. The germline V gene has CDR1 MNHEY and CDR2 SVGEGT.

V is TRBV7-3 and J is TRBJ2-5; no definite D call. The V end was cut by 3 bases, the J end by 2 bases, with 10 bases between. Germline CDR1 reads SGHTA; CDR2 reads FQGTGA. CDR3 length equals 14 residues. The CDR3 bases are TGTGCCAGCAGCTTTAGTGGAAGGCAAGAGACCCAGTACTTC. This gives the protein CASSFSGRQETQYF. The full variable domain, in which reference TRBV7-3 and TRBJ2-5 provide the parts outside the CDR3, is GAGVSQTPSNKVTEKGKYVELRCDPISGHTALYWYRQSLGQGPEFLIYFQGTGAADDSGLPNDRFFAVRPEGSVSTLKIQRTERGDSAVYLCASSFSGRQETQYFGPGTRLLVL.

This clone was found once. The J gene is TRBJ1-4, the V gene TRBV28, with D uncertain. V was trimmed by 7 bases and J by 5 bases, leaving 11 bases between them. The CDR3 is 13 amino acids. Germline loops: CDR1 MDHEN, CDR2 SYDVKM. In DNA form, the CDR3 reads TGTGCCAGCATTAACAGCCAAAATGAAAAACTGTTTTTT. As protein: CASINSQNEKLFF.

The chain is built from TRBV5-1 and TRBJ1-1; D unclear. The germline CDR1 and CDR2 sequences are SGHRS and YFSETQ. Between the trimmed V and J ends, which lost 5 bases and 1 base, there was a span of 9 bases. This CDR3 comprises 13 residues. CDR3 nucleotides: TGCGCCAGCAGAGGCCAGGAGAACACTGAAGCTTTCTTT. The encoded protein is CASRGQENTEAFF.